This TCR beta chain is from a study of blood T cell repertoires in COVID-19. Study information: PBMCs, B-cell-depleted T cells, or T cells provided the cDNA or gDNA that made up the material.

Authors' analysis steps: Nucleated cell counts were estimated from reference gene primer amplification. Using immunoSEQ multiplex PCR, the repertoire was profiled, and TCRdb retains in-frame clones only, with some absent. V and J calls and clone size are as listed in that table; D and trimming were resolved from the DNA. The sample lists about 200,000 clones, approximately 85% occurring once. The CDR3 is 16 residues long. Germline V lookup: CDR1 MNHNS, CDR2 SASEGT. V was pared by 0 bases and J by 5 bases, with 16 bases between. Sequencing was carried out using peripheral blood. The origin of this receptor is a woman aged 45-65 years with active or convalescent COVID-19. The chain employs TRBV6-1 and TRBJ2-5, with a possible D match to TRBD1 (6 bases). The CDR3 region is CASSEAEGVGYETQYF. The CDR3 DNA follows: TGTGCCAGCAGTGAAGCCGAGGGGGTAGGGTACGAGACCCAGTACTTC.